The 18 T cell receptor beta chains given below trace back to one sample, sequenced in a study of T cells after yellow fever vaccination. A single record per CDR3 protein comes from TCRdb applying MiXCR to the 5' RACE reads. The table has about 260,000 distinct CDR3 sequences, around 5.3% seen once. The sample was CD4+ T cells sorted from PBMCs, taken on the day of the yellow fever booster vaccination. Every receptor here comes from a young man who received the YFV17D yellow fever vaccine.

This clonotype was picked up many times. The V gene is TRBV2, the J gene TRBJ2-3; D unresolved. V dropped 11 bases and J dropped 5 bases, with 11 bases sitting between them. Germline CDR1 SNHLY, CDR2 FYNNEI. The CDR3 has 11 residues. The CDR3 region has the DNA TGTGCCCGCCAGAATGGAGATACGCAGTATTTT. Translation gives CARQNGDTQYF.

The gene calls are TRBV4-1 and TRBJ2-3; no reliable D call. This CDR3 comprises 12 residues. Germline V CDR1 and CDR2: MGHRA, YSYEKL. V lost 0 bases, J lost 10 bases, and 8 bases lay in between. This CDR3 reads CASSQDESPQYF. Here the CDR3 DNA reads TGCGCCAGCAGCCAAGATGAGAGTCCGCAGTATTTT.

This clonotype was found a few times. The chain employs TRBV6-6 and TRBJ2-5; a weak D match, TRBD2 (6 bases). Trimming took off 7 bases at V and 1 base at J, with 13 bases between the two ends. From germline, CDR1 is MNHNY and CDR2 SVGAGI (reference sequence). This CDR3 contains 14 residues. DNA for the CDR3: TGTGCCAGCACCCCCCTGGGGGGCCAAGAGACCCAGTACTTC. It encodes CASTPLGGQETQYF.

This clonotype was observed at least ten times. The gene calls are TRBV19 and TRBJ2-3; either TRBD1 or TRBD2 may supply D (6 bases each). The V gene lost 4 bases and the J gene lost 10 bases, with 15 bases spanning the gap. The CDR3 covers 13 residues. Germline values: CDR1 LNHDA, CDR2 SQIVND (reference sequence). The CDR3 spells CASSTNRGRAQYF. The CDR3 coding sequence is TGTGCCAGTAGTACGAACCGGGGGCGCGCGCAGTATTTT.

This clonotype was picked up a small number of times. The chain employs TRBV19 and TRBJ1-3, with a weak D call TRBD1 (5 bases). The CDR3 loop spans 15 amino acids. From germline, CDR1 is LNHDA and CDR2 SQIVND (reference sequence). V was shortened by 0 bases and J by 8 bases, with 14 bases between the two germline ends. DNA of the CDR3: TGTGCCAGTAGTATAGAAGACAGAGGATTTGACACCATATATTTT. This gives the protein CASSIEDRGFDTIYF.

V and J are TRBV29-1 and TRBJ1-5; a weak D match, TRBD1 (5 bases). This CDR3 has 15 amino acids. V was pared by 4 bases and J by 2 bases, with 15 bases between. CDR1 is SQVTM and CDR2 is ANQGSEA in the germline V gene. The CDR3 region has the DNA TGCAGCGTTGGGGACGGGATTCTGGGCAATCAGCCCCAGCATTTT. It yields the protein CSVGDGILGNQPQHF.

The rearrangement links TRBV3-1 to TRBJ2-7; 8 bases agree with TRBD2. The CDR3 consists of 14 residues. Trimming took 4 bases from V and 9 from J; bases not matched to a gene: 11. Germline V gene data show CDR1 as LGHDT and CDR2 as YNNKEL (reference sequence). The CDR3 DNA sequence: TGTGCCAGCAGCCTGGGTAGCGGGGTCGCGGTGCAGTACTTC. This codes for CASSLGSGVAVQYF.

This clonotype showed up many times. This rearrangement joins TRBV5-1 to TRBJ2-3; D possibly matches TRBD1 or TRBD2 (5 bases each). The germline V and J ends were trimmed by 4 bases and 2 bases, with 17 bases remaining between them. The length of the CDR3 is 16 residues. Germline-derived CDR1 and CDR2 are SGHRS and YFSETQ. The CDR3 sequence is CASSPEGTDNTDTQYF. Written as DNA, the CDR3 is TGCGCCAGCAGCCCTGAGGGGACGGATAACACAGATACGCAGTATTTT. The whole variable domain, filled in from reference TRBV5-1 and TRBJ2-3, reads KAGVTQTPRYLIKTRGQQVTLSCSPISGHRSVSWYQQTPGQGLQFLFEYFSETQRNKGNFPGRFSGRQFSNSRSEMNVSTLELGDSALYLCASSPEGTDNTDTQYFGPGTRLTVL.

This chain uses TRBV29-1 with TRBJ2-3, with TRBD1 matching 9 bases. The CDR3 totals 13 residues. Germline-derived CDR1 and CDR2 are SQVTM and ANQGSEA. The V and J ends lost 7 bases and 2 bases, in that order; junction bases with no gene match: 4. CDR3 DNA: TGCAGCGGGGGACAGGGTTCCACAGATACGCAGTATTTT. As protein: CSGGQGSTDTQYF.

The table lists this clonotype with many counts. The rearrangement links TRBV6-5 to TRBJ1-1, with D possibly TRBD1 on 5 matching bases. Trimming cost V 6 bases and J 8 bases, with 16 bases left between them. The CDR3 has 13 amino acids. Germline CDR1 is MNHEY and CDR2 is SVGAGI. The CDR3 DNA reads TGTGCCAGCAGCGCAAGACAGACCCAAGAAGCTTTCTTT. Translated: CASSARQTQEAFF.

This clonotype was seen a few times. J is TRBJ1-1 and V is TRBV11-3, with 7 positions matching TRBD1. The V segment lost 5 bases and the J segment 3 bases; nucleotides outside the gene matches: 12. The CDR3 loop spans 16 amino acids. From germline, CDR1 is SGHNT and CDR2 YENEEA. CDR3 sequence: CASSPGGQDSHTEAFF. CDR3 coding DNA: TGTGCCAGCAGCCCCGGCGGACAGGACTCTCACACTGAAGCTTTCTTT.

This clonotype has at least ten counts. This chain joins TRBV18 and TRBJ2-1, with 7 bases aligning to TRBD1. The CDR3 runs to 13 residues. Germline V gene data show CDR1 as KGHSH and CDR2 as LQKENI. Unmatched junction bases numbered 7, after V lost 6 bases and J lost 8 bases. The CDR3 DNA reads TGTGCCAGCTCGTACAGGGGCCCACATGAGCAGTTCTTC. As protein: CASSYRGPHEQFF.

This chain connects TRBV7-6 to TRBJ2-3; 14 bases are shared with TRBD2. The CDR3 runs 17 residues. V gave up 4 bases and J gave up 5 bases; unmatched junction bases: 8. The germline CDR1 and CDR2 sequences are SGHVS and FNYEAQ. CDR3 nucleotide sequence: TGTGCCAGCAGCTCGCTAGGACTAGCGGGGGGCGGAGATACGCAGTATTTT. Protein product: CASSSLGLAGGGDTQYF.

The gene calls are TRBV5-1 and TRBJ2-4; D possibly corresponds to TRBD2 (6 bases). Deletions cut 6 bases from V and 7 bases from J, with 11 bases between. This CDR3 region has 12 residues. Per the germline V gene, CDR1 is SGHRS and CDR2 is YFSETQ. The CDR3 protein is CASNAAGNIQYF. The CDR3 nucleotides are TGCGCCAGCAATGCGGCGGGGAACATTCAGTACTTC.

This clonotype was found many times. The gene calls are TRBV29-1 and TRBJ2-1, with 7 bases identical to TRBD2. Germline V gene sequence: CDR1 SQVTM, CDR2 ANQGSEA. The CDR3 loop spans 12 amino acids. Trimming removed 5 bases from V and 6 bases from J; junction bases left unmatched: 4. CDR3 loop: CSVRREGNEQFF. The CDR3 nucleotides read TGCAGCGTTCGCAGGGAGGGCAATGAGCAGTTCTTC.

This clonotype showed up many times. V and J are TRBV12-3 or TRBV12-4 and TRBJ1-1; D perhaps matches TRBD1 (6 bases). V lost 6 bases and J lost 0, with 11 bases in between. The CDR3 contains 14 residues. The CDR3 nucleotides read TGTGCCAGCAGCCCCCGGACAGTGAACACTGAAGCTTTCTTT. Its translation is CASSPRTVNTEAFF.

This clonotype was seen ten or more times. The CDR3 sequence is CASSVSGRETQYF. CDR3 nucleotide sequence: TGCGCCAGCTCGGTTTCAGGCCGGGAGACCCAGTACTTC. The rearrangement joins TRBV10-2 to TRBJ2-5; D remains ambiguous. CDR1 WSHSY and CDR2 SAAADI come from the germline V gene. The CDR3 is 13 residues long. Trimming pared 8 bases from V and 5 bases from J, leaving 15 bases between.

There are a few counts of this clonotype. CDR3 sequence (DNA): TGCAGTGCTAGTGGCCGGGAGGGCAGGCCATCCTACGAGCAGTACTTC. Protein product: CSASGREGRPSYEQYF. V usage is TRBV20-1 and J usage is TRBJ2-7; the match to TRBD2 covers 8 bases. The CDR3 runs to 16 residues. The germline CDR1 and CDR2 sequences are DFQATT and SNEGSKA (reference sequence). After removal of 3 bases from V and 1 base from J, the junction contained 11 bases not matched to a gene.